The 23 T cell receptor beta chains reported below all come from one sample, sequenced in a study of CD8 T cells in ankylosing spondylitis. TCRdb re-called the 5' RACE reads through MiXCR, storing one row per CDR3 protein. Found here are roughly 180,000 distinct CDR3 sequences, approximately 9% of them singletons; the top ten hold less than 15%. The sequencing sample was made of blood, either unsorted or a sorted T cell fraction (not recorded which). The receptors come from a female donor with ankylosing spondylitis or in good health (not recorded which).

The J gene is TRBJ2-1, the V gene TRBV7-2; the D is unclear. The CDR3 is 15 residues long. Trimming removed 5 bases from V and 0 bases from J, with 11 bases in between. Per the germline V gene, CDR1 is SGHTA and CDR2 is FQGNSA. The DNA of the CDR3 is TGTGCCAGCAGCGGAGACTGGGCCTCCTACAATGAGCAGTTCTTC. Its translation: CASSGDWASYNEQFF.

The gene calls are TRBV29-1 and TRBJ1-2; unclear D gene. Germline-derived CDR1 and CDR2 are SQVTM and ANQGSEA. V lost 3 bases and J 0 bases, leaving 8 bases between the germline ends. This CDR3 is built from 13 residues. The CDR3: CSVDPGANYGYTF. The CDR3 DNA follows: TGCAGCGTTGATCCGGGAGCTAACTATGGCTACACCTTC.

Only a few counts were recorded for this clonotype. The V and J genes are TRBV15 and TRBJ1-2, with TRBD1 matching 8 bases. Germline CDR1 and CDR2: LNHNV and YYDKDF (reference sequence). The CDR3 runs to 15 residues. The V and J ends lost 4 bases and 3 bases, in that order; junction bases with no gene match: 7. The chain's CDR3 is CATSISGGADYGYTF. Here the CDR3 DNA reads TGTGCCACCAGCATTTCAGGGGGCGCTGACTATGGCTACACCTTC.

The sample holds a few counts of this clonotype. The gene calls are TRBV4-1 and TRBJ2-2; the D is unclear. The CDR3 runs to 15 residues. The V end was cut by 3 bases, the J end by 4 bases, with 12 bases between. In germline, CDR1 is MGHRA, CDR2 YSYEKL. The DNA of the CDR3 is TGCGCCAGCAGCCAGAGGCCCCCGGGCACCGGGGAGCTGTTTTTT. As protein: CASSQRPPGTGELFF.

The rearrangement uses TRBV30 and TRBJ1-1, with D uncertain. V was shortened by 3 bases and J by 5 bases, with 10 bases between the two germline ends. CDR3 length: 12 amino acids. Looked up from germline, CDR1 is GTSNPN and CDR2 is SVGIG (reference sequence). The CDR3 reads CAWSVVGTEAFF. The CDR3 coding sequence is TGTGCCTGGAGCGTGGTGGGGACTGAAGCTTTCTTT.

This clonotype has a handful of counts. J is TRBJ2-7 and V is TRBV14; weak D call: TRBD2 (6 bases). V was shortened by 4 bases and J by 0 bases, with 19 bases between the two germline ends. The CDR3 contains 17 residues. Germline V gene sequence: CDR1 SGHDN, CDR2 FVKESK. The CDR3 protein is CASSPLIGSGSSYEQYF. The CDR3 region has the DNA TGTGCCAGCAGCCCCCTAATAGGATCCGGGAGCTCCTACGAGCAGTACTTC.

This chain connects TRBV28 to TRBJ2-1; the match to TRBD2 covers 10 bases. Looked up from germline, CDR1 is MDHEN and CDR2 is SYDVKM. V gave up 2 bases and J gave up 5 bases; unmatched junction bases: 6. The length of the CDR3 is 16 residues. The CDR3 loop reads CASSLPLAGAHNEQFF. The DNA of the CDR3 is TGTGCCAGCAGTTTACCTCTAGCGGGAGCGCACAATGAGCAGTTCTTC. The variable domain in full, completed from reference TRBV28 and TRBJ2-1, reads DVKVTQSSRYLVKRTGEKVFLECVQDMDHENMFWYRQDPGLGLRLIYFSYDVKMKEKGDIPEGYSVSREKKERFSLILESASTNQTSMYLCASSLPLAGAHNEQFFGPGTRLTVL.

This clonotype was observed a few times. The rearrangement uses TRBV27 and TRBJ2-1, with TRBD2 as a possible D gene (5 bases). V was trimmed by 1 base and J by 4 bases, leaving 14 bases between them. Germline CDR1 MNHEY, CDR2 SMNVEV (reference sequence). This CDR3 comprises 16 residues. The CDR3 is CASSLLGEGSYNEQFF. The CDR3 nucleotides are TGTGCCAGCAGTTTATTGGGCGAGGGCTCTTACAATGAGCAGTTCTTC.

This clonotype came up many times. The conserved final phenylalanine or tryptophan is absent from the CDR3, which likely points to a read error. No DNA is shown, since the ends of the CDR3 on it are uncertain; the CDR3 is the one TCRdb lists. V gene TRBV20-1 combines with J gene TRBJ2-1; the table's D gene call, TRBD1, was not cross checked with the DNA. The germline CDR1 and CDR2 sequences are DFQATT and SNEGSKA (reference sequence). From its first to its last residue, the CDR3 has 10 amino acids. This CDR3 reads CSAIRTPLAL.

This clonotype was observed at least ten times. The CDR3 sequence is CASRLRDWGGTEAFF. The CDR3 DNA is TGTGCCAGCAGACTCCGGGACTGGGGGGGCACTGAAGCTTTCTTT. The chain recombines TRBV28 with TRBJ1-1; D is perhaps TRBD1 (5 bases). V lost 6 bases and J 4 bases, leaving 18 bases between the germline ends. Germline CDR1 reads MDHEN; CDR2 reads SYDVKM. CDR3 length: 15 amino acids.

This clonotype was counted ten times or more. The chain carries TRBV9 and TRBJ2-1; unclear D gene. Germline V gene lookup returns CDR1 SGDLS and CDR2 YYNGEE. Trimming removed 0 bases from V and 9 bases from J, with 4 bases in between. The CDR3 has 11 amino acids. The CDR3 region is CASSVGGEQFF. DNA of the CDR3: TGTGCCAGCAGCGTAGGAGGTGAGCAGTTCTTC.

The CDR3 protein is CASSMGARTEAFF. The CDR3 DNA sequence: TGTGCCAGTAGTATGGGGGCGAGAACTGAAGCTTTCTTT. This rearrangement joins TRBV19 to TRBJ1-1, with D maybe TRBD1 (6 bases). Germline V CDR1 and CDR2: LNHDA, SQIVND (reference sequence). Trimming stripped 3 bases from V and 5 bases from J, with 10 bases between. The CDR3 is 13 residues long.

This clonotype was picked up a small number of times. The J gene is TRBJ2-7, the V gene TRBV6-2 or TRBV6-3; D call uncertain. The CDR3 extends over 15 amino acids. Germline loops: CDR1 MNHEY, CDR2 SVGEGT. V shed 0 bases and J shed 1 base, with 10 bases lying between them. CDR3 nucleotides: TGTGCCAGCAGTTACTCGTTACGGTTTTCCTACGAGCAGTACTTC. Protein product: CASSYSLRFSYEQYF.

The chain combines TRBV7-6 with TRBJ1-4; D is uncertain. V lost 5 bases, J lost 8 bases, and 15 bases lay in between. This CDR3 has 14 residues. Germline V gene data show CDR1 as SGHVS and CDR2 as FNYEAQ. As DNA, the CDR3 is TGTGCCAGCAGCCCCGTGGCAGCCGACGAAAAACTGTTTTTT. Its protein is CASSPVAADEKLFF.

This clonotype was detected ten times or more. The J gene is TRBJ2-7, the V gene TRBV4-3; D gene ambiguous. The CDR3 length is 15 residues. V lost 0 bases and J 4 bases, leaving 13 bases between the germline ends. The germline V gene encodes CDR1 LGHNA and CDR2 YSLEER. This chain's CDR3 is CASSQDPQTAYEQYF. DNA for the CDR3: TGCGCCAGCAGCCAAGATCCTCAGACCGCATACGAGCAGTACTTC.

This clonotype was detected many times. The chain couples TRBV7-9 to TRBJ1-1, with 7 bases identical to TRBD1. The CDR3 extends over 16 amino acids. Germline V gene sequence: CDR1 SEHNR, CDR2 FQNEAQ (reference sequence). V dropped 5 bases and J dropped 7; count of bases not matched to a gene: 16. DNA for the CDR3: TGTGCCAGCAGCCCCAGAGCGGGAGACAGGGCTTTTGAAGCTTTCTTT. Protein product: CASSPRAGDRAFEAFF.

There are a few counts of this clonotype. The chain carries TRBV12-3 or TRBV12-4 and TRBJ2-1; 12 bases agree with TRBD2. Losses at the gene ends were 5 bases for V and 6 bases for J; bases not matched to a gene: 2. The CDR3 length is 14 residues. The CDR3 nucleotides read TGTGCCAGCAGTGGACTAGCGGGATTCAATGAGCAGTTCTTC. This translates into CASSGLAGFNEQFF.

This chain connects TRBV5-1 to TRBJ1-2; D is unresolved. Trimming removed 1 base at V and 6 bases at J, with 7 bases between. Germline V gene lookup returns CDR1 SGHRS and CDR2 YFSETQ. The CDR3 length is 12 residues. The CDR3 here is CASSLYRDGYTF. The CDR3, as DNA: TGCGCCAGCAGCTTGTATAGGGATGGCTACACCTTC.

CDR3 sequence: CSARMGLTDTQYF. CDR3 coding DNA: TGCAGTGCTAGAATGGGTCTCACAGATACGCAGTATTTT. This sequence joins TRBV20-1 and TRBJ2-3, with D uncertain. Per the germline V gene, CDR1 is DFQATT and CDR2 is SNEGSKA (reference sequence). CDR3 length equals 13 residues. With 2 bases removed from V and 2 bases from J, the gap between germline ends came to 8 bases.

V is TRBV27 and J is TRBJ1-1; D unclear. Between the trimmed V and J ends, which lost 6 bases and 5 bases, there was a span of 22 bases. Germline lookup yields CDR1 MNHEY and CDR2 SMNVEV (reference sequence). This CDR3 is built from 16 residues. The CDR3 sequence is CASRTQDGPSLTEAFF. In DNA, the CDR3 is TGTGCCAGCAGGACCCAGGATGGCCCGTCCTTGACTGAAGCTTTCTTT.

Only a few counts were recorded for this clonotype. This chain links TRBV6-2 or TRBV6-3 with TRBJ2-1; D gene unclear. Per germline, CDR1 MNHEY and CDR2 SVGEGT. CDR3 length equals 12 residues. The germline V and J ends were trimmed by 6 bases and 4 bases, with 7 bases remaining between them. CDR3 sequence: CASSGPYNEQFF. CDR3 bases: TGTGCCAGCAGCGGGCCTTACAATGAGCAGTTCTTC.

The table lists this clonotype with many counts. The chain recombines TRBV12-3 or TRBV12-4 with TRBJ2-3; D perhaps matches TRBD2 (5 bases). With 5 bases removed from V and 4 bases from J, the gap between germline ends came to 13 bases. The CDR3 is 14 amino acids. As DNA, the CDR3 is TGTGCCAGCAGTCCAAGCGGTTCCCCAGATACGCAGTATTTT. Amino acids: CASSPSGSPDTQYF.

Comments on this clonotype: A read error may produce the germline difference seen at one junction end. This chain connects TRBV4-3 to TRBJ1-1, with 8 bases lining up with TRBD1. The CDR3 sequence is 17 residues long. CDR1 and CDR2 (germline): LGHNA, YSLEER. CDR3: CASSQSPPQGVKTEAFF. The CDR3 nucleotides read TGCGCCAGCAGCCAGAGCCCCCCACAGGGGGTGAAGACTGAAGCTTTCTTT.